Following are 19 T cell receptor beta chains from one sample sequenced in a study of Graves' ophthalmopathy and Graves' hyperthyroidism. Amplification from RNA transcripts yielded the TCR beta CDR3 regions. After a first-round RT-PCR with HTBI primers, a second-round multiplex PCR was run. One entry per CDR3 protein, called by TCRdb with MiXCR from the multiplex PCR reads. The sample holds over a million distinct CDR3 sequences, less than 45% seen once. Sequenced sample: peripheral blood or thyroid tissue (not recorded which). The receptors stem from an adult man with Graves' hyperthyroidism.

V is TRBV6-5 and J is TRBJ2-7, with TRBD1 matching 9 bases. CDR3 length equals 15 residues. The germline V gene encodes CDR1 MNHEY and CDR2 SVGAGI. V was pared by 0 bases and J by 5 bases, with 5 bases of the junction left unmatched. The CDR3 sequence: CASSYSGQGNHEQYF. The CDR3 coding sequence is TGTGCCAGCAGTTACTCGGGACAGGGAAACCACGAGCAGTACTTC.

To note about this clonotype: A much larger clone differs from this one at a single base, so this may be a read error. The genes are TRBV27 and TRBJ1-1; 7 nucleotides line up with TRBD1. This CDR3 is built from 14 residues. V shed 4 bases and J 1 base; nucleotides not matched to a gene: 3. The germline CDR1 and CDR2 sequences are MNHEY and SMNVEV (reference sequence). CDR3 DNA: TGTGCCAGCAGTTACGCAGGGGGGAACACTGAAGCTTTCTTT. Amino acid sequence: CASSYAGGNTEAFF.

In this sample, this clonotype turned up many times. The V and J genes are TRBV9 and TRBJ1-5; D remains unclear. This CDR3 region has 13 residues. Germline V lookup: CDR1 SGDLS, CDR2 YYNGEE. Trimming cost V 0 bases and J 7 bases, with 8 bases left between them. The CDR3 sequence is CASSVDGGQPQHF. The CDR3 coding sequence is TGTGCCAGCAGCGTAGATGGAGGACAGCCCCAGCATTTT.

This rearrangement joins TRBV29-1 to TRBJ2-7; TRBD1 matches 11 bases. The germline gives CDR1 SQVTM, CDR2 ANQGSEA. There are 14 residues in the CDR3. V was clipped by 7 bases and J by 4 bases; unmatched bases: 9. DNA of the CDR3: TGCAGCGCAATGGGGGGGGACAGGGGGTACGAGCAGTACTTC. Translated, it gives CSAMGGDRGYEQYF.

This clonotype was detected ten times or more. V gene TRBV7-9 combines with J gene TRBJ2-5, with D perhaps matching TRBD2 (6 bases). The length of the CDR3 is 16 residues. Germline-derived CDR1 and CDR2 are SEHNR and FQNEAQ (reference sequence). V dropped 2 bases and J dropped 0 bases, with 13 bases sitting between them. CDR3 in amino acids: CASSLWQAGYQETQYF. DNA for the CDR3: TGTGCCAGCAGCTTATGGCAGGCGGGATACCAAGAGACCCAGTACTTC.

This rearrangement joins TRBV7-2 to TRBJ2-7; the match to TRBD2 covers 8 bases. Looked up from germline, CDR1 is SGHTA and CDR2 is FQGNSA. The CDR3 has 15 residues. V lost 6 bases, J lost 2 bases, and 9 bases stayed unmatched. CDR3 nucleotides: TGTGCCAGCAGTTACCGGCGGGAGGTCGCCTACGAGCAGTACTTC. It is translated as CASSYRREVAYEQYF. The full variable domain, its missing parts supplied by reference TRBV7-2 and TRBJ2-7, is GAGVSQSPSNKVTEKGKDVELRCDPISGHTALYWYRQSLGQGLEFLIYFQGNSAPDKSGLPSDRFSAERTGGSVSTLTIQRTQQEDSAVYLCASSYRREVAYEQYFGPGTRLTVT.

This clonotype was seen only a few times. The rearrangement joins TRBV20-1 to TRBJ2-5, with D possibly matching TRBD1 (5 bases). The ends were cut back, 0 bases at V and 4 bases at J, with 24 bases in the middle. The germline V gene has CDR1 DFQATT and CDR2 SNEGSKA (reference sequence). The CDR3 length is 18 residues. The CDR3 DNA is TGCAGTGCTAGAGATCGACAGTTTAGAGGTGCCCGGGTAGAGACCCAGTACTTC. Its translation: CSARDRQFRGARVETQYF.

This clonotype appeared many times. In nucleotides, the CDR3 is TGTGCCAGCAGTGGCCACGAGCAGTACTTC. It yields the protein CASSGHEQYF. The chain joins TRBV2 to TRBJ2-7; the D is unclear. Deletions cut 4 bases from V and 5 bases from J, with 3 bases between. Germline CDR1 is SNHLY and CDR2 is FYNNEI. The CDR3 sequence is 10 residues long.

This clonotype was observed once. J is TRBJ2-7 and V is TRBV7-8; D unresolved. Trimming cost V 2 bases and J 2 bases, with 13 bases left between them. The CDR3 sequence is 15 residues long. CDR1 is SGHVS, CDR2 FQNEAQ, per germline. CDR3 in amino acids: CASSLRRVNPYEQYF. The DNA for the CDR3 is TGTGCCAGCAGCTTACGTAGGGTGAATCCCTACGAGCAGTACTTC.

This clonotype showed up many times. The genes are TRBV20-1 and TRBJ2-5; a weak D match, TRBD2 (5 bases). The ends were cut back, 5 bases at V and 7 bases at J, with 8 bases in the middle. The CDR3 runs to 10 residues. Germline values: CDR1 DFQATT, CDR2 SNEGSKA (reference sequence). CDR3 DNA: TGCAGTGCTTCCCGGGGGACCCAGTACTTC. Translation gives CSASRGTQYF.

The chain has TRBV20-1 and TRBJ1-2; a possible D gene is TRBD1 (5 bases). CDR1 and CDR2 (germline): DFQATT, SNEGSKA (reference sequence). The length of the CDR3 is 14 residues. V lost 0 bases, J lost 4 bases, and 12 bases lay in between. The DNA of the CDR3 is TGCAGTGCTAGAGATAGGGAGACAGTCTATGGCTACACCTTC. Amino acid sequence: CSARDRETVYGYTF.

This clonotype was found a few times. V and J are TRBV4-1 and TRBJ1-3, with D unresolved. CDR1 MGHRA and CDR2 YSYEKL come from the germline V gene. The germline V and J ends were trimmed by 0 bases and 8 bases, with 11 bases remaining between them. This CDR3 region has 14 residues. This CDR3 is CASSQDRFLDTIYF. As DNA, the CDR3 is TGCGCCAGCAGCCAAGACAGGTTTCTGGACACCATATATTTT.

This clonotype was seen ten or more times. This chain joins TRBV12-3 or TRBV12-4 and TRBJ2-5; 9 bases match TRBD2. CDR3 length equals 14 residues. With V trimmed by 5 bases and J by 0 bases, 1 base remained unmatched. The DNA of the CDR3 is TGTGCCAGCAGTAGCGGGGGGTACCAAGAGACCCAGTACTTC. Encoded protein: CASSSGGYQETQYF.

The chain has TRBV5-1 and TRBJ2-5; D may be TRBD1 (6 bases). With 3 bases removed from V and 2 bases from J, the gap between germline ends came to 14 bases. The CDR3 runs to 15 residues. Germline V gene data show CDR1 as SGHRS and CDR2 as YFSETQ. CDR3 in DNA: TGCGCCAGCAGCTATAGGGGGAACCGACAAGAGACCCAGTACTTC. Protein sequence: CASSYRGNRQETQYF.

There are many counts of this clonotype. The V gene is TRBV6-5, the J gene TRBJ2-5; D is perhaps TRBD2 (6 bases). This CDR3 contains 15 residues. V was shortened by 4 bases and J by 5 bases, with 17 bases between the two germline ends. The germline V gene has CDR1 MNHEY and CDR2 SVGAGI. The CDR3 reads CASSSGLSSAETQYF. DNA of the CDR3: TGTGCCAGCAGTTCCGGACTCTCTAGCGCTGAGACCCAGTACTTC.

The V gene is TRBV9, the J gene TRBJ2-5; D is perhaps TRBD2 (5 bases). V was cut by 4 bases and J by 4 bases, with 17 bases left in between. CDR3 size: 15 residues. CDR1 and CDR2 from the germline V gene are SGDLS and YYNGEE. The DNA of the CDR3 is TGTGCCAGCAGCTTGGATGGTCGGGGTTCAGAGACCCAGTACTTC. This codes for CASSLDGRGSETQYF. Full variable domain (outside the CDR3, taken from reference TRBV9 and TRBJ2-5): DSGVTQTPKHLITATGQRVTLRCSPRSGDLSVYWYQQSLDQGLQFLIQYYNGEERAKGNILERFSAQQFPDLHSELNLSSLELGDSALYFCASSLDGRGSETQYFGPGTRLLVL.

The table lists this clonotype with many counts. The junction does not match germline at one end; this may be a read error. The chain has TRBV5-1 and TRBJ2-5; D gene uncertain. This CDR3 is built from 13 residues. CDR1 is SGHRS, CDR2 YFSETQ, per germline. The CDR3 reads CASSLDLEETQYF. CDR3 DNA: TGTGCCAGCAGCTTAGATCTTGAGGAGACCCAGTACTTC.

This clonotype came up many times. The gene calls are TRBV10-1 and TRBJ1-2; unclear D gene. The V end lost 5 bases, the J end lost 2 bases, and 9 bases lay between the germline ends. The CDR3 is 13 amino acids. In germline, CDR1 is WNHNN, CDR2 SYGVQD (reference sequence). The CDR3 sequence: CASSTNRNYGYTF. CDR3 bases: TGCGCCAGCAGTACCAACCGGAACTATGGCTACACCTTC.

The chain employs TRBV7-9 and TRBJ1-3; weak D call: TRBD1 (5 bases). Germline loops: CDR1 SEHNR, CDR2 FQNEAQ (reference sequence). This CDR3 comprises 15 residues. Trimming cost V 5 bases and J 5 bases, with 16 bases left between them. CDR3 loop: CASSPQGGGRNTIYF. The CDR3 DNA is TGTGCCAGCAGCCCGCAGGGAGGCGGGCGAAACACCATATATTTT.